In this sample, the clone carrying this T cell receptor (beta chain) turned up a few times. This CDR3 is 15 amino acids long. Germline assignment: CDR1 SGHRS and CDR2 YFSETQ. V was clipped by 5 bases and J by 1 base; unmatched bases: 5. The data originate from a study of cytomegalovirus exposure and HLA in healthy donors. Researchers ran the PCR with 60 Vbeta and 13 Jbeta primers. The table came from immunoSEQ multiplex PCR; TCRdb's copy has only in-frame clones and leaves some out. The sample records 100,000 to 150,000 clones, approximately 10% being singletons. This TCR came from a woman under 30 in good health and CMV-seropositive. Material for sequencing was PBMCs. This chain connects TRBV5-1 to TRBJ2-3, with 9 positions matching TRBD2. CDR3 amino acids: CASRKLAGGTDTQYF. CDR3 in DNA: TGCGCCAGCAGAAAACTAGCGGGTGGCACAGATACGCAGTATTTT.